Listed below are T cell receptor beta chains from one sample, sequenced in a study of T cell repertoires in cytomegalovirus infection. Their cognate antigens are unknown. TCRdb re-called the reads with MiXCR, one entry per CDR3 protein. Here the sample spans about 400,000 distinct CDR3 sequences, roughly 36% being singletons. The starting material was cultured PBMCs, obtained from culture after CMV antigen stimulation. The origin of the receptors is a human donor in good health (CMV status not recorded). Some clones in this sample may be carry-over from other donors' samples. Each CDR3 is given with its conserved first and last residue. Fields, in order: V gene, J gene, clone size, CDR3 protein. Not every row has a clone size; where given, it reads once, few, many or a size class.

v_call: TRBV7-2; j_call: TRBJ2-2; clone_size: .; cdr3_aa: CASRPTGLGTNTGELFF
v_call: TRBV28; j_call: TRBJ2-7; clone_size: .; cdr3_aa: CASSHQRGGGSYEQYF
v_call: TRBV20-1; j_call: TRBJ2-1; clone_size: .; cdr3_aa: CSARSTANNEQFF
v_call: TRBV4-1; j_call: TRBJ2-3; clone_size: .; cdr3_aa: CASSQLGGTTDTQYF
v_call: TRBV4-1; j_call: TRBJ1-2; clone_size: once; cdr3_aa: CASSPRTDPNYGYTF
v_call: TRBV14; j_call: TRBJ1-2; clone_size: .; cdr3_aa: CASSQVDRSYGYTF
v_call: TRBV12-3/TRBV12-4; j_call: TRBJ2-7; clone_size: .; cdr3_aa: CASRWTGFSYEQYF
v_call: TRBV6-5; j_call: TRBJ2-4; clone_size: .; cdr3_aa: CASSRDRLAKNIQYF
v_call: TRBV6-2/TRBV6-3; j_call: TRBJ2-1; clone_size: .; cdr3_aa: CASSLLGGSMMNEQFF
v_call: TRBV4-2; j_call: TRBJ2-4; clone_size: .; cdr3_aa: CASSQQQGEYGNIQYF
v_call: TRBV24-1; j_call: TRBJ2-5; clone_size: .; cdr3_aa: CATSDRSGQGQETQYF
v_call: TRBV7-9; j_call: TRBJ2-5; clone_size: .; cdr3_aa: CASSARDSRKETQYF
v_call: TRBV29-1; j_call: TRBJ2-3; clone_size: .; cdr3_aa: CSVLLWRDTQYF
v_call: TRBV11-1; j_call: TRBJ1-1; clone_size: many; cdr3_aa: CASSLAGRGNTEAFF
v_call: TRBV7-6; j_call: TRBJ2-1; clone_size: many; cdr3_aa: CASSSRYRGQGSSEQFF
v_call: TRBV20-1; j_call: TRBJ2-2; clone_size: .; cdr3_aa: CSARVGRGYTGELFF
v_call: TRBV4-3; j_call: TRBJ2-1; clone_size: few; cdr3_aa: CASSQGVGGSYNEQFF
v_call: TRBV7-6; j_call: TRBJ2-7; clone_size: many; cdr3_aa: CASRSGTGGKQYF
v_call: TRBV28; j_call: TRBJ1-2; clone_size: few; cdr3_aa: CASSSDVIGYGYTF
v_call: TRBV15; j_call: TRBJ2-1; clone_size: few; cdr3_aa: CATSREEGNEQFF
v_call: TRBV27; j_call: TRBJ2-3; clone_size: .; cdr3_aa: CASSLFGGDTDTQYF
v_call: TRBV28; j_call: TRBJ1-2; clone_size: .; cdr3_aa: CASTPRRGDGYTF
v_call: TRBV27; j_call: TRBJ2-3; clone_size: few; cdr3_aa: CASRKREVATSDTQYF
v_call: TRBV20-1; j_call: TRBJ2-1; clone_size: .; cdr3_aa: CSASNVGTSDDEQFF
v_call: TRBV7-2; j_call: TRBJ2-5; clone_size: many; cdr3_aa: CASSFQEGEETQYF